The rows below give T cell receptor beta chains drawn from one sample of a study of blood T cell repertoires in COVID-19. Clones were sequenced by immunoSEQ multiplex PCR, and TCRdb holds only the in-frame ones, with some missing. This sample carries some 120,000 clones, more than 75% of them seen once, and the ten largest clones take 1.5% to 1.7%. Specimen: peripheral blood. These receptors were taken from a human donor in a cohort sampled during active COVID-19. CDR3s include the opening cysteine and the closing phenylalanine or tryptophan. A D gene is named only where the DNA matches it firmly. The size field is filled for only some rows; it gives once, few, many or a size class.

d_gene: TRBD1
j_gene: TRBJ2-1
abundance: NA
v_gene: TRBV2
CDR3aa: CASSEQGQLQGQFF
CDR3nt: TGTGCCAGCAGTGAACAGGGACAGCTACAGGGGCAGTTCTTC

d_gene: NA
j_gene: TRBJ2-2
abundance: NA
v_gene: TRBV5-4
CDR3aa: CASSLDLSGGELFF
CDR3nt: TGTGCCAGCAGCTTGGACCTCAGCGGGGGGGAGCTGTTTTTT

d_gene: NA
j_gene: TRBJ2-2
abundance: NA
v_gene: TRBV29-1
CDR3aa: CSVEYSNTGELFF
CDR3nt: TGCAGCGTTGAATATTCGAACACCGGGGAGCTGTTTTTT

d_gene: TRBD2
j_gene: TRBJ2-3
abundance: NA
v_gene: TRBV5-1
CDR3aa: CASNGLAGGPFSTQYF
CDR3nt: TGCGCCAGCAACGGACTAGCGGGAGGGCCGTTTAGTACGCAGTATTTT

d_gene: TRBD1
j_gene: TRBJ1-3
abundance: NA
v_gene: TRBV5-1
CDR3aa: CASSATGSVASGNTIYF
CDR3nt: TGCGCCAGCAGCGCGACAGGGTCGGTAGCATCTGGAAACACCATATATTTT

d_gene: TRBD1
j_gene: TRBJ2-7
abundance: few
v_gene: TRBV7-9
CDR3aa: CASSFGVDRDFLEQYF
CDR3nt: TGTGCCAGCAGCTTTGGCGTCGACAGGGATTTCCTCGAGCAGTACTTC

d_gene: NA
j_gene: TRBJ2-4
abundance: NA
v_gene: TRBV7-9
CDR3aa: CASSLTPAKNIQYF
CDR3nt: TGTGCCAGCAGCTTAACACCTGCCAAAAACATTCAGTACTTC

d_gene: TRBD2
j_gene: TRBJ2-3
abundance: few
v_gene: TRBV10-1
CDR3aa: CASSGGPSGAPTDTQYF
CDR3nt: TGCGCCAGCAGTGGTGGACCTAGCGGGGCCCCAACAGATACGCAGTATTTT

d_gene: NA
j_gene: TRBJ2-7
abundance: NA
v_gene: TRBV7-2
CDR3aa: CASSLGVSAYEQYF
CDR3nt: TGTGCCAGCAGCTTAGGGGTCAGCGCCTACGAGCAGTACTTC

d_gene: NA
j_gene: TRBJ1-1
abundance: NA
v_gene: TRBV29-1
CDR3aa: CSGRAQRGNTEAFF
CDR3nt: TGCAGCGGTCGAGCTCAGCGGGGAAATACTGAAGCTTTCTTT

d_gene: TRBD1
j_gene: TRBJ2-3
abundance: once
v_gene: TRBV7-9
CDR3aa: CASSRGDRTGGADTQYF
CDR3nt: TGTGCCAGCAGCCGAGGGGACCGAACAGGGGGTGCAGATACGCAGTATTTT

d_gene: TRBD1
j_gene: TRBJ2-1
abundance: NA
v_gene: TRBV6-4
CDR3aa: CASSPDRGYEQFF
CDR3nt: TGTGCCAGCAGTCCGGACAGGGGGTATGAGCAGTTCTTC

d_gene: NA
j_gene: TRBJ2-5
abundance: NA
v_gene: TRBV5-1
CDR3aa: CASAQSGSEQETQYF
CDR3nt: TGCGCCAGCGCCCAATCGGGATCGGAGCAAGAGACCCAGTACTTC

d_gene: TRBD1
j_gene: TRBJ1-1
abundance: NA
v_gene: TRBV29-1
CDR3aa: CSAVDRKDTEAFF
CDR3nt: TGCAGCGCCGTGGACAGGAAGGACACTGAAGCTTTCTTT

d_gene: NA
j_gene: TRBJ2-3
abundance: NA
v_gene: TRBV6-5
CDR3aa: CASNRGKQNTDTQYF
CDR3nt: TGTGCCAGCAATCGAGGGAAACAGAACACAGATACGCAGTATTTT

d_gene: NA
j_gene: TRBJ2-3
abundance: NA
v_gene: TRBV7-8
CDR3aa: CASSEGGSGYTQYF
CDR3nt: TGTGCCAGCAGCGAAGGAGGGTCCGGGTATACGCAGTATTTT

d_gene: TRBD1
j_gene: TRBJ2-3
abundance: NA
v_gene: TRBV19
CDR3aa: CASRKGQVTDTQYF
CDR3nt: TGTGCCAGTAGGAAAGGACAGGTCACAGATACGCAGTATTTT

d_gene: TRBD1
j_gene: TRBJ2-7
abundance: NA
v_gene: TRBV25-1
CDR3aa: CASSEFGTGAYEQYF
CDR3nt: TGTGCCAGCAGTGAATTTGGGACAGGAGCCTACGAGCAGTACTTC

d_gene: TRBD2
j_gene: TRBJ2-4
abundance: NA
v_gene: TRBV25-1
CDR3aa: CASTGGDAKNIQYF
CDR3nt: TGTGCCAGCACTGGGGGGGATGCCAAAAACATTCAGTACTTC

d_gene: TRBD1
j_gene: TRBJ1-2
abundance: NA
v_gene: TRBV3-1/TRBV3-2
CDR3aa: CASSLGTGEIAGYTF
CDR3nt: TGTGCCAGCAGCCTCGGGACAGGGGAAATTGCTGGCTACACCTTC

d_gene: NA
j_gene: TRBJ2-5
abundance: once
v_gene: TRBV27
CDR3aa: CAGRRGKTQYF
CDR3nt: TGTGCCGGCAGACGGGGAAAGACCCAGTACTTC

d_gene: TRBD1
j_gene: TRBJ2-4
abundance: NA
v_gene: TRBV3-1/TRBV3-2
CDR3aa: CASSQDPGTVQYF
CDR3nt: TGTGCCAGCAGCCAAGATCCCGGGACAGTTCAGTACTTC

d_gene: NA
j_gene: TRBJ1-2
abundance: NA
v_gene: TRBV30
CDR3aa: CAWSLGASYYGYTF
CDR3nt: TGTGCCTGGAGTCTGGGGGCTTCTTACTATGGCTACACCTTC

d_gene: NA
j_gene: TRBJ2-7
abundance: few
v_gene: TRBV5-8
CDR3aa: CASSFNQGTWEQYF
CDR3nt: TGTGCCAGCAGCTTCAATCAGGGAACATGGGAGCAGTACTTC

d_gene: NA
j_gene: TRBJ2-1
abundance: once
v_gene: TRBV6-1
CDR3aa: CASSDPSTREQFF
CDR3nt: TGTGCCAGCAGTGACCCTTCTACGCGGGAGCAGTTCTTC

d_gene: TRBD2
j_gene: TRBJ2-7
abundance: NA
v_gene: TRBV4-2
CDR3aa: CASSQEFLAGPYEQYF
CDR3nt: TGTGCCAGCAGCCAAGAGTTCCTAGCGGGGCCCTACGAGCAGTACTTC

d_gene: TRBD2
j_gene: TRBJ2-1
abundance: NA
v_gene: TRBV27
CDR3aa: CASSLAWGLAEREQFF
CDR3nt: TGTGCCAGCAGTTTAGCCTGGGGACTAGCGGAAAGAGAGCAGTTCTTC

d_gene: TRBD2
j_gene: TRBJ2-1
abundance: few
v_gene: TRBV7-2
CDR3aa: CASSLSRPSGEQFF
CDR3nt: TGTGCCAGCAGCTTAAGCCGTCCTAGCGGGGAGCAGTTCTTC

d_gene: TRBD2
j_gene: TRBJ2-3
abundance: NA
v_gene: TRBV28
CDR3aa: CASRATSGGADTQYF
CDR3nt: TGTGCCAGCAGGGCGACTAGCGGGGGTGCAGATACGCAGTATTTT

d_gene: NA
j_gene: TRBJ1-3
abundance: NA
v_gene: TRBV6-5
CDR3aa: CASNQGGSGNTIYF
CDR3nt: TGTGCCAGCAACCAAGGGGGCTCTGGAAACACCATATATTTT

d_gene: TRBD2
j_gene: TRBJ2-3
abundance: NA
v_gene: TRBV5-1
CDR3aa: CASSSGTSGDTDTQYF
CDR3nt: TGCGCCAGCAGCTCGGGGACTAGCGGGGACACAGATACGCAGTATTTT

d_gene: NA
j_gene: TRBJ2-7
abundance: NA
v_gene: TRBV10-3
CDR3aa: CAISGQEASYEQYF
CDR3nt: TGTGCCATCAGTGGACAAGAAGCCTCCTACGAGCAGTACTTC

d_gene: NA
j_gene: TRBJ1-1
abundance: NA
v_gene: TRBV18
CDR3aa: CASSPQGNTEAFF
CDR3nt: TGTGCCAGCTCACCTCAGGGGAACACTGAAGCTTTCTTT

d_gene: NA
j_gene: TRBJ2-7
abundance: once
v_gene: TRBV6-2/TRBV6-3
CDR3aa: CASSYHRKDREQYF
CDR3nt: TGTGCCAGCAGTTACCACAGAAAAGACAGGGAGCAGTACTTC

d_gene: NA
j_gene: TRBJ2-1
abundance: NA
v_gene: TRBV10-1
CDR3aa: CASSPAGGGAYNEQFF
CDR3nt: TGCGCCAGCAGTCCAGCGGGTGGAGGAGCCTACAATGAGCAGTTCTTC

d_gene: TRBD2
j_gene: TRBJ2-4
abundance: NA
v_gene: TRBV27
CDR3aa: CASSWVAGGQNIQYF
CDR3nt: TGTGCCAGCAGTTGGGTAGCGGGGGGTCAAAACATTCAGTACTTC

d_gene: NA
j_gene: TRBJ2-4
abundance: NA
v_gene: TRBV20-1
CDR3aa: CSAKDGDRQYF
CDR3nt: TGCAGTGCAAAAGATGGAGACCGCCAGTACTTC

d_gene: NA
j_gene: TRBJ2-1
abundance: NA
v_gene: TRBV7-9
CDR3aa: CASSRPLTEGLGQFF
CDR3nt: TGTGCCAGCAGCCGACCCCTCACGGAGGGTCTTGGGCAGTTCTTC

d_gene: TRBD1
j_gene: TRBJ1-2
abundance: NA
v_gene: TRBV11-2
CDR3aa: CASRQDRGYGGYTF
CDR3nt: TGTGCCAGCAGACAGGACAGGGGGTACGGTGGCTACACCTTC

d_gene: NA
j_gene: TRBJ2-7
abundance: few
v_gene: TRBV7-2
CDR3aa: CASSLVVGGPSYEQYF
CDR3nt: TGTGCCAGCAGCTTAGTAGTAGGGGGACCTTCCTACGAGCAGTACTTC

d_gene: TRBD2
j_gene: TRBJ2-2
abundance: NA
v_gene: TRBV5-1
CDR3aa: CASSFLAGGPGTGELFF
CDR3nt: TGCGCCAGCAGCTTTTTAGCGGGGGGGCCTGGCACCGGGGAGCTGTTTTTT

d_gene: NA
j_gene: TRBJ2-4
abundance: NA
v_gene: TRBV5-1
CDR3aa: CASSLSENKNIQYF
CDR3nt: TGCGCCAGCAGCTTGTCGGAGAACAAAAACATTCAGTACTTC

d_gene: TRBD1
j_gene: TRBJ2-2
abundance: NA
v_gene: TRBV19
CDR3aa: CASSINSGDRGLFF
CDR3nt: TGTGCCAGTAGCATAAACTCGGGGGACAGGGGACTGTTTTTT

d_gene: NA
j_gene: TRBJ1-1
abundance: NA
v_gene: TRBV23-1
CDR3aa: CASTPQGMNTEAFF
CDR3nt: TGCGCCAGCACCCCACAGGGCATGAACACTGAAGCTTTCTTT